This entry lists 24 T cell receptor beta chains sequenced from one sample in a study of technical replicates of blood from a handful of donors. The assay was immunoSEQ multiplex PCR, and TCRdb's table has in-frame clones only and misses some. The data hold about 49,000 clones, with roughly 90% observed a single time. Sequenced sample: PBMCs. The receptors here all came from a human donor in good health. Some clones in this sample may be carry-over from other donors' samples.

This sequence joins TRBV27 and TRBJ1-1; 8 bases align to TRBD1. The V and J ends lost 3 bases and 2 bases, in that order; junction bases with no gene match: 14. Germline-derived CDR1 and CDR2 are MNHEY and SMNVEV (reference sequence). CDR3 length: 18 amino acids. This CDR3 is CASSFRLPPDRENTEAFF. The CDR3 coding sequence is TGTGCCAGCAGTTTTAGGCTACCCCCGGACAGGGAAAACACTGAAGCTTTCTTT.

The V gene is TRBV19, the J gene TRBJ1-1; possibly TRBD1 for D (5 bases). This CDR3 has 14 residues. Germline loops: CDR1 LNHDA, CDR2 SQIVND (reference sequence). Trimming took off 5 bases at V and 6 bases at J, with 16 bases between the two ends. The CDR3 sequence is CASSAYRIRAEAFF. Written as DNA, the CDR3 is TGTGCCAGTAGTGCATACAGGATTCGGGCTGAAGCTTTCTTT.

V gene TRBV6-6 combines with J gene TRBJ1-1, with D possibly TRBD1 on 6 matching bases. V shed 4 bases and J shed 1 base, with 13 bases lying between them. CDR1 is MNHNY and CDR2 is SVGAGI in the germline V gene (reference sequence). This CDR3 region has 15 residues. CDR3 nucleotides: TGTGCCAGCAGTTTGGGGACACTTCGGAACACTGAAGCTTTCTTT. Its translation: CASSLGTLRNTEAFF.

This rearrangement joins TRBV14 to TRBJ1-1; 7 bases are shared with TRBD1. Per the germline V gene, CDR1 is SGHDN and CDR2 is FVKESK. Trimming at V came to 3 bases and at J to 6 bases, leaving 16 bases not matched to a gene. This CDR3 is 17 amino acids long. The DNA for the CDR3 is TGTGCCAGCAGCCATATCGGGTGGTGGGACAGAGCCTCTGAAGCTTTCTTT. Protein: CASSHIGWWDRASEAFF.

This clone came up once. The gene calls are TRBV27 and TRBJ2-5, with D tentatively TRBD1 (6 bases). The CDR3 is 15 residues long. In germline, CDR1 is MNHEY, CDR2 SMNVEV (reference sequence). Trimming cost V 5 bases and J 5 bases, with 18 bases left between them. Written as DNA, the CDR3 is TGTGCCAGCAGTAACAGGGCAGACATGGAGGAGACCCAGTACTTC. The encoded protein is CASSNRADMEETQYF.

This clone was picked up one time. CDR3 amino acids: CASSLVISVTEAFF. The CDR3 bases are TGTGCCAGCAGCTTAGTTATCTCTGTCACTGAAGCTTTCTTT. The chain carries TRBV7-9 and TRBJ1-1; no definite D call. The CDR3 is 14 residues long. Germline values: CDR1 SEHNR, CDR2 FQNEAQ (reference sequence). Trimming removed 1 base from V and 4 bases from J, with 10 bases in between.

The gene calls are TRBV6-6 and TRBJ1-2; D possibly corresponds to TRBD1 (6 bases). This CDR3 is 11 amino acids long. Trimming took off 11 bases at V and 3 bases at J, with 10 bases between the two ends. Germline V gives CDR1 MNHNY, CDR2 SVGAGI (reference sequence). CDR3 loop: CAGGGDYGYTF. The DNA of the CDR3 is TGTGCCGGGGGGGGCGACTATGGCTACACCTTC.

The J gene is TRBJ2-1, the V gene TRBV9, with 10 bases matching TRBD2. Germline CDR1 reads SGDLS; CDR2 reads YYNGEE. Trimming took 5 bases from V and 8 from J; bases not matched to a gene: 10. This CDR3 contains 15 residues. The DNA for the CDR3 is TGTGCCAGCAGTCAAACTAGCGGGGTGGTTGATGAGCAGTTCTTC. It encodes CASSQTSGVVDEQFF.

This clone came up a few times. This chain joins TRBV6-6 and TRBJ2-7; D unresolved. Germline loops: CDR1 MNHNY, CDR2 SVGAGI (reference sequence). V was shortened by 2 bases and J by 1 base, with 12 bases between the two germline ends. The CDR3 has 15 residues. Written as DNA, the CDR3 is TGTGCCAGCAGTTACATCCGAAGAGGTTCCTACGAGCAGTACTTC. This sequence encodes CASSYIRRGSYEQYF.

Comment on this clone: The sample contains more than one DNA sequence encoding this CDR3. The chain is built from TRBV4-3 and TRBJ1-1; D gene uncertain. Trimming cost V 4 bases and J 1 base, with 10 bases left between them. The length of the CDR3 is 14 residues. The germline gives CDR1 LGHNA, CDR2 YSLEER. Here the CDR3 DNA reads TGCGCCAGCAGCCCTGGTGGGAGGAACACTGAAGCTTTCTTT. Encoded protein: CASSPGGRNTEAFF.

This sequence joins TRBV6-1 and TRBJ2-2, with D unresolved. The CDR3 totals 10 residues. Trimming shortened V by 9 bases and J by 5 bases, and 4 bases separated the two germline ends. Per the germline V gene, CDR1 is MNHNS and CDR2 is SASEGT. CDR3 residues: CASQTGELFF. CDR3 nucleotides: TGTGCCAGTCAGACCGGGGAGCTGTTTTTT.

This chain links TRBV14 with TRBJ2-1; 7 nucleotides line up with TRBD2. The CDR3 is made up of 14 amino acids. V trimming: 0 bases; J trimming: 9 bases; junction bases outside the gene matches: 5. CDR1 SGHDN and CDR2 FVKESK come from the germline V gene. This chain's CDR3 is CASSQDFSGTEQFF. Here the CDR3 DNA reads TGTGCCAGCAGCCAAGATTTCAGCGGGACTGAGCAGTTCTTC. The full variable domain, in which reference TRBV14 and TRBJ2-1 provide the parts outside the CDR3, is EAGVTQFPSHSVIEKGQTVTLRCDPISGHDNLYWYRRVMGKEIKFLLHFVKESKQDESGMPNNRFLAERTGGTYSTLKVQPAELEDSGVYFCASSQDFSGTEQFFGPGTRLTVL.

V gene TRBV5-1 combines with J gene TRBJ1-2, with TRBD1 matching 7 bases. Germline lookup yields CDR1 SGHRS and CDR2 YFSETQ. There are 14 residues in the CDR3. Trimming removed 4 bases from V and 4 bases from J; junction bases left unmatched: 7. In DNA form, the CDR3 reads TGCGCCAGCAGCGTGTGGGACAGTGGCTATGGCTACACCTTC. Amino acid sequence: CASSVWDSGYGYTF.

The gene calls are TRBV2 and TRBJ2-2; 10 bases agree with TRBD1. After removal of 11 bases from V and 5 bases from J, the junction contained 2 bases not matched to a gene. Germline CDR1 SNHLY, CDR2 FYNNEI. The CDR3 is made up of 12 amino acids. CDR3 in DNA: TGTGCCGGGGGACAGGGGACCGGGGAGCTGTTTTTT. Translated, it gives CAGGQGTGELFF.

V usage is TRBV4-1 and J usage is TRBJ2-3; D gene uncertain. The CDR3 is made up of 15 amino acids. V lost 1 base, J lost 2 bases, and 10 bases lay in between. Looked up from germline, CDR1 is MGHRA and CDR2 is YSYEKL. The CDR3 nucleotides are TGCGCCAGCAGCCAAGTTCCAGTGAACACAGATACGCAGTATTTT. This sequence encodes CASSQVPVNTDTQYF.

The V gene is TRBV6-5, the J gene TRBJ1-6, with 7 bases lining up with TRBD1. This CDR3 is built from 15 residues. The junction had 10 bases not matched to a gene; V was cut back by 6 bases and J by 8 bases. Germline V gene sequence: CDR1 MNHEY, CDR2 SVGAGI. The CDR3 loop is CASRSPGQLHSPLHF. CDR3 DNA sequence: TGTGCCAGCAGATCTCCGGGACAGTTACATTCACCCCTCCACTTT.

The V and J genes are TRBV7-2 and TRBJ1-2; no clear D gene. V was pared by 5 bases and J by 4 bases, with 14 bases between. CDR1 SGHTA and CDR2 FQGNSA come from the germline V gene. The CDR3 is 14 amino acids. The CDR3 loop is CASSRGVPGYGYTF. In DNA, the CDR3 is TGTGCCAGCAGCCGCGGGGTCCCTGGCTATGGCTACACCTTC.

V usage is TRBV19 and J usage is TRBJ2-6; D is unclear. The CDR3 runs to 14 residues. From germline, CDR1 is LNHDA and CDR2 SQIVND (reference sequence). Trimming took 4 bases from V and 1 from J, leaving 5 bases between them. The CDR3 reads CASSTRSGANVLTF. DNA of the CDR3: TGTGCCAGTAGTACTCGGTCTGGGGCCAACGTCCTGACTTTC.

The count of this clone is one. The CDR3 loop is CAISLGGGNEQFF. The CDR3 DNA sequence: TGTGCCATCAGTTTAGGGGGGGGAAATGAGCAGTTCTTC. The chain carries TRBV10-3 and TRBJ2-1, with D perhaps matching TRBD2 (7 bases). In germline, CDR1 is ENHRY, CDR2 SYGVKD. The CDR3 consists of 13 residues. Deletions cut 5 bases from V and 7 bases from J, with 12 bases between.

The chain uses TRBV18 and TRBJ2-2; D call uncertain. Trimming took 2 bases from V and 5 from J, leaving 9 bases between them. The germline gives CDR1 KGHSH, CDR2 LQKENI. This CDR3 comprises 14 residues. This CDR3 is CASSPSTGTGELFF. The CDR3, as DNA: TGTGCCAGCTCACCAAGTACCGGGACCGGGGAGCTGTTTTTT.

V is TRBV29-1 and J is TRBJ1-2; 9 bases line up with TRBD1. The germline CDR1 and CDR2 sequences are SQVTM and ANQGSEA. The CDR3 loop spans 13 amino acids. With 6 bases clipped from V and 7 bases from J, the junction kept 9 bases outside the gene matches. CDR3 amino acids: CSVKPGQGSGYTF. The CDR3, as DNA: TGCAGCGTGAAACCGGGACAGGGATCTGGCTACACCTTC. The variable domain in full, completed from reference TRBV29-1 and TRBJ1-2, reads SAVISQKPSRDICQRGTSLTIQCQVDSQVTMMFWYRQQPGQSLTLIATANQGSEATYESGFVIDKFPISRPNLTFSTLTVSNMSPEDSSIYLCSVKPGQGSGYTFGSGTRLTVV.

CDR3 protein: CASSSRAGRANYGYTF. Written as DNA, the CDR3 is TGTGCCAGCAGCTCCCGAGCAGGCAGGGCTAACTATGGCTACACCTTC. V and J are TRBV11-2 and TRBJ1-2, with D tentatively TRBD1 (5 bases). V was trimmed by 4 bases and J by 0 bases, leaving 15 bases between them. CDR3 size: 16 residues. Germline-derived CDR1 and CDR2 are SGHAT and FQNNGV.

The gene calls are TRBV4-2 and TRBJ2-7; tentative D call: TRBD1 (6 bases). The CDR3 is 19 residues long. V lost 1 base to trimming and J lost 1 base, with 23 bases between them. Germline CDR1 LGHNA, CDR2 YNFKEQ. The CDR3 DNA reads TGTGCCAGCAGCCAAGGAAAAACAGGGACCTTGATACGATCCTACGAGCAGTACTTC. Translation gives CASSQGKTGTLIRSYEQYF.

The chain recombines TRBV6-5 with TRBJ2-5; D might be TRBD1 (6 bases). The V gene's germline CDR1 is MNHEY and CDR2 SVGAGI. V was clipped by 6 bases and J by 0 bases, with 11 bases between them. The CDR3 totals 14 residues. CDR3 sequence reads: CASRNTGNQETQYF. The CDR3 nucleotides read TGTGCCAGCAGAAACACAGGGAACCAAGAGACCCAGTACTTC.